This T cell receptor (beta chain) was profiled in a study of shared clonotypes between healthy human individuals. Overall study: The study enrolled a couple of women and a few men aged 18 to 49. The study used three CD4 naive, three CD4 memory, two CD8 naive and one CD8 memory plate per donor. General study results and limits: Few donors restricted represented genetic and exposure-history diversity.

Clones were sequenced by immunoSEQ multiplex PCR, and TCRdb holds only the in-frame ones, with some missing. The sample lists millions of clones; over 85% were seen once. Everyone who donated was a Caucasian adult who lived in Nashville, Tennessee. A remark on this clone: Its specificity is not known.

V was pared by 5 bases and J by 3 bases, with 10 bases between. The CDR3 covers 13 residues. Germline values: CDR1 MNHNY, CDR2 SVGAGI (reference sequence). This receptor was taken from a man aged 18 to 29 in good health. The specimen was naive CD4+ T cells sorted from blood. Subset: CD45RA+ positively selected. The chain combines TRBV6-6 with TRBJ1-2; D gene uncertain. The CDR3 reads CASSQRQDYGYTF. CDR3 DNA: TGTGCCAGCAGTCAACGACAAGACTATGGCTACACCTTC.